Reported below is one T cell receptor beta chain. This CDR3 comprises 16 residues. Germline CDR1 reads SGHAT; CDR2 reads FQNNGV. Trimming at V came to 4 bases and at J to 5 bases, leaving 11 bases not matched to a gene. TCRdb's table, derived via immunoSEQ multiplex PCR, lists solely in-frame clones and lacks some. The data contain 20,000 to 25,000 clones, roughly 91% of them seen just once; the ten biggest clones take up over 6%. The sample originates from a study of T cell changes during pregnancy in multiple sclerosis. The source material was CD8+ T cells from peripheral blood mononuclear cells, sampled in the third trimester of pregnancy. The source is a female donor with multiple sclerosis, enrolled in a pregnancy study. V and J are TRBV11-2 and TRBJ2-7, with 10 positions matching TRBD1. Here the CDR3 reads CASSSRGGQGLHEQYF. CDR3 nucleotides: TGTGCCAGCAGCTCACGAGGGGGACAGGGGCTCCACGAGCAGTACTTC.